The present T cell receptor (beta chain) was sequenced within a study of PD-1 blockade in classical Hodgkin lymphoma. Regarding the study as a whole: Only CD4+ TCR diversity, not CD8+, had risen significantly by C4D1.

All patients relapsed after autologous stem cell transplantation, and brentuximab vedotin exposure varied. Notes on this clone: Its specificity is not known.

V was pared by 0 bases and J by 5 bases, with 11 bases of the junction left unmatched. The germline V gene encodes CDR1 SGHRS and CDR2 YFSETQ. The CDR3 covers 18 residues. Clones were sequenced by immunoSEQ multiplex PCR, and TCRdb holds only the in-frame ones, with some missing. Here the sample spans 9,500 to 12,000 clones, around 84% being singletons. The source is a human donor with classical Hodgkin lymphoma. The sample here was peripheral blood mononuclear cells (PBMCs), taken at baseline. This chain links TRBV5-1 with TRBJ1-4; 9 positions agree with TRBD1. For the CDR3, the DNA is TGCGCCAGCAGCTTGGAGTCCGGGACAGGGTTCCCCAATGAAAAACTGTTTTTT. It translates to CASSLESGTGFPNEKLFF.